Listed below are T cell receptor beta chains from one sample, sequenced in a study of T cells in Graves' hyperthyroidism and ophthalmopathy. TCRdb re-called the multiplex PCR reads through MiXCR, storing one row per CDR3 protein. The sample carries around 450,000 distinct CDR3 sequences, roughly 14% recorded once. Material for sequencing was blood. The receptors here all came from a woman younger than 30 with Graves' hyperthyroidism. CDR3s include the opening cysteine and the closing phenylalanine or tryptophan. Fields, in order: V gene, J gene, CDR3 length, CDR3 protein.

TRBV6-1	TRBJ2-7	16	CASSEAGGGSSYEQYF
TRBV6-1	TRBJ2-7	15	CASSVAVDRLYEQYF
TRBV12-5	TRBJ2-5	16	CASGLVLGQGGETQYF
TRBV6-1	TRBJ2-1	13	CASEVWGYNEQFF
TRBV7-9	TRBJ2-2	13	CASSQRTVGELFF
TRBV7-2	TRBJ2-5	15	CASSPLSNSGGTQYF
TRBV6-1	TRBJ1-1	13	CASTRVGSTEAFF
TRBV7-2	TRBJ1-4	16	CASSLVSWEAKEKLFF
TRBV11-2	TRBJ2-1	13	CASTLSPVDEQFF
TRBV7-9	TRBJ2-7	15	CASSYGGRGRGEQYF
TRBV28	TRBJ2-3	15	CASSASGFSTDTQYF
TRBV19	TRBJ2-5	18	CASSMTLAGGPDQETQYF
TRBV18	TRBJ2-6	17	CASSPGQGAPGANVLTF
TRBV9	TRBJ2-3	14	CASSTSGDGDTQYF
TRBV6-7	TRBJ1-2	13	CATFGRRSTGYTF
TRBV6-1	TRBJ1-3	17	CASSHSRAKTSGNTIYF
TRBV6-1	TRBJ1-5	14	CASSERGWNQPQHF
TRBV2	TRBJ2-7	15	CASTPEVVGLDEQYF
TRBV6-1	TRBJ2-7	13	CASRDEDYYEQYF
TRBV20-1	TRBJ1-6	16	CSARASVGGRGSPLHF
TRBV20-1	TRBJ2-3	14	CSALLATSTDTQYF
TRBV4-2	TRBJ2-3	16	CASSESVAGGGDTQYF
TRBV7-9	TRBJ2-1	16	CASSIATSGTYNEQFF
TRBV20-1	TRBJ2-3	17	CSARTSGRGGRTDTQYF
TRBV7-9	TRBJ1-2	12	CASSLGTGGYTF
TRBV12-3/TRBV12-4	TRBJ2-3	12	CASSLGWGTQYF
TRBV6-2/TRBV6-3	TRBJ2-7	15	CASSSSNHGRNEQYF
TRBV27	TRBJ2-1	11	CAVGWGNEQFF
TRBV5-1	TRBJ2-5	14	CASSLGTGRETQYF
TRBV7-8	TRBJ2-1	21	CASSLAPGTSGIFSPYNEQFF
TRBV7-9	TRBJ1-2	12	CASSLGQFGYTF
TRBV2	TRBJ1-5	17	CASRERRGWSWNQPQHF
TRBV4-1	TRBJ2-5	13	CASRATGAETQYF
TRBV18	TRBJ1-5	15	CASSPPFPGGQPQHF
TRBV20-1	TRBJ2-1	16	CSAVVRTGSSYNEQFF
TRBV27	TRBJ1-2	14	CASSFEGAYYGYTF
TRBV20-1	TRBJ2-2	13	CSARSLSTGELFF
TRBV11-2	TRBJ2-3	16	CASSGKQGWPLDTQYF
TRBV4-2	TRBJ2-3	16	CASRPEVAGVTDTQYF
TRBV12-3/TRBV12-4	TRBJ2-1	14	CASTRKSSYNEQFF
TRBV6-6	TRBJ2-7	14	CASSYSAGSDEQYF
TRBV6-5	TRBJ1-2	15	CASSSSGGNNYGYTF
TRBV7-3	TRBJ2-7	15	CASSQDRDTGDEQYF
TRBV3-1	TRBJ1-1	15	CASSPLGGQGTEAFF
TRBV6-4	TRBJ2-1	15	CASSKGLAGRNEQFF
TRBV20-1	TRBJ2-7	12	CSARTDRDEQYF
TRBV27	TRBJ2-7	20	CASSLRGPASTALSSYEQYF